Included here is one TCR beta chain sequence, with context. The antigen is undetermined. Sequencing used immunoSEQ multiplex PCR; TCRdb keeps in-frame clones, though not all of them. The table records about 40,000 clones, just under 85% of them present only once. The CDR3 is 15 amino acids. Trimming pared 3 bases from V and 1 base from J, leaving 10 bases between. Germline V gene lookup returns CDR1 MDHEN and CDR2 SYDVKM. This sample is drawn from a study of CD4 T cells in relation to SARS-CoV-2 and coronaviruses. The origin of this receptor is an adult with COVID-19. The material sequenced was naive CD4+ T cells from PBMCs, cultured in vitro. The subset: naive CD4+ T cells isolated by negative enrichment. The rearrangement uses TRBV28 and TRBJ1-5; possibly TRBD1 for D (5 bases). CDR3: CASSLPGASNQPQHF. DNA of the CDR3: TGTGCCAGCAGTTTGCCCGGGGCAAGCAATCAGCCCCAGCATTTT.